This TCR beta chain was captured in a study of blood T cell repertoires in COVID-19. The data were produced by immunoSEQ multiplex PCR, yet TCRdb's version contains in-frame clones alone and is incomplete. The repertoire includes approximately 300,000 clones, approximately 90% of them detected once, and just under 6.5% sits in the top ten. Deletions cut 2 bases from V and 4 bases from J, with 15 bases between. The CDR3 is made up of 15 amino acids. In germline, CDR1 is SGHAT, CDR2 FQNNGV. The chain uses TRBV11-2 and TRBJ2-7; D unclear. The origin of this receptor is a woman aged 45 to 65 with COVID-19, enrolled during active disease. The sample was peripheral blood. The chain's CDR3 is CASSLTPVRGYEQYF. In nucleotides, the CDR3 is TGTGCCAGCAGCTTAACCCCAGTCCGCGGATACGAGCAGTACTTC.